At least ten counts were recorded for the clone carrying this TCR beta chain. This record belongs to a study of Graves' ophthalmopathy and Graves' hyperthyroidism. On the study more broadly: Specimen type is peripheral blood, obtained at initial diagnosis before any treatment.

Germline-derived CDR1 and CDR2 are KGHSH and LQKENI. The CDR3 contains 13 residues. Trimming pared 3 bases from V and 0 bases from J, leaving 6 bases between. Using RNA transcripts, the TCR beta CDR3 regions were amplified. First-round RT-PCR used HTBI primers; second-round multiplex PCR followed. MiXCR, run by TCRdb on the multiplex PCR reads, gives a single entry per CDR3 protein. The profile shows 150,000 or so distinct CDR3 sequences, 30% to 45% of them singletons. The chain recombines TRBV18 with TRBJ2-7; no clear D. Sequencing input: peripheral blood. This sequence was found in a woman aged 35 to 49 with Graves' ophthalmopathy. The CDR3 spells CASSPGPSYEQYF. DNA of the CDR3: TGTGCCAGCTCACCCGGCCCCTCCTACGAGCAGTACTTC.